This T cell receptor beta chain emerged from a study of shared clonotypes between healthy human individuals. Background on the study: A couple of women and a few men aged 18 to 49 served as donors.

The study enrolled healthy HIV-negative adults without recent acute infections or vaccinations as donors. Germline lookup yields CDR1 WNHNN and CDR2 SYGVQD (reference sequence). Unmatched junction bases numbered 8, after V lost 5 bases and J lost 3 bases. This CDR3 contains 16 residues. The study's findings and limits: Represented diversity (both genetic and exposure-history) was limited by the small number of donors.

On this clone itself: The antigen remains unidentified.

Original data processing: Junction-only immunoSEQ sequences carried no quality scores, so filtering differed. Profiling relied on immunoSEQ multiplex PCR, and the TCRdb table lists in-frame clones only, not all of them. That table is the source of V, J and clone size, and D and trimming were worked out from the DNA. The sample lists about 1.5 million clones; roughly 97% were seen once. This chain connects TRBV10-1 to TRBJ2-3; 10 bases fit TRBD2. The sequence derives from a young man in good health. Sequencing was performed on naive CD4+ T cells sorted from blood. Described subset: CD45RA+ positively selected. The CDR3 is CASSPSGSTGTDTQYF. CDR3 DNA sequence: TGCGCCAGCAGTCCTAGCGGGAGTACTGGGACAGATACGCAGTATTTT.